The entry that follows covers one T cell receptor beta chain sequence. Its target is unknown. The CDR3 has 15 residues. The junction had 3 bases not matched to a gene; V was cut back by 5 bases and J by 2 bases. CDR1 and CDR2 (germline): MNHEY, SMNVEV (reference sequence). The protocol was immunoSEQ multiplex PCR, while the TCRdb copy is restricted to in-frame clones and leaves out a portion. Among around 700,000 clones, 92% were seen once, and the ten largest hold approximately 25%. Positive CCR7 selection of CD45RO-negative cells yielded the naive CD8 cells, and terminally differentiated effector memory CD45RA+ cells were excluded. Every donor, a Caucasian adult, lived in Nashville, Tennessee. The sample comes from a study of shared clonotypes between healthy human individuals. Study-wide findings and caveats: Only blood underwent sampling, and tissue repertoires likely differ.

Sequencing was performed on naive CD8+ T cells sorted from blood. The origin of this receptor is a man aged 25 to 45 in good health. The V and J genes are TRBV27 and TRBJ2-6; 7 bases fit TRBD1. The CDR3 DNA reads as TGTGCCAGCAGTAGACAGGGTGCTGGGGCCAACGTCCTGACTTTC. Translating it yields CASSRQGAGANVLTF.